One and the same sample provided the 10 T cell receptor beta chains below, sequenced in a study of T cells in Graves' hyperthyroidism and ophthalmopathy. It was RNA transcripts that yielded the amplified TCR beta CDR3 regions. In the first-round RT-PCR of the TCR CDR3, the HTBI primer set was used. MiXCR, applied by TCRdb to the multiplex PCR reads, yields one record per CDR3 protein. Among over 500,000 distinct CDR3 sequences listed, 12% to 15% were seen once. The specimen sequenced was blood. The receptor source for this set is a woman aged 40 to 49 with Graves' hyperthyroidism.

The rearrangement uses TRBV4-2 and TRBJ2-7; a weak D match, TRBD2 (6 bases). Germline V gene lookup returns CDR1 LGHNA and CDR2 YNFKEQ. This CDR3 has 16 residues. V lost 1 base and J 2 bases, leaving 15 bases between the germline ends. The CDR3 loop reads CASSQVASAVTYEQYF. CDR3 nucleotide sequence: TGTGCCAGCAGCCAAGTGGCTAGCGCCGTGACCTACGAGCAGTACTTC.

This clonotype showed up many times. This chain joins TRBV3-1 and TRBJ2-7; D ambiguous. Trimming left V 4 bases short and J 0 bases short, with 10 bases between. The germline gives CDR1 LGHDT, CDR2 YNNKEL (reference sequence). CDR3 size: 14 residues. The CDR3 nucleotides read TGTGCCAGCAGCCGGTCCGGTGGCTCCTACGAGCAGTACTTC. Translation: CASSRSGGSYEQYF.

In this sample, this clonotype turned up many times. The chain joins TRBV5-1 to TRBJ1-2; the match to TRBD1 covers 7 bases. The junction had 8 bases not matched to a gene; V was cut back by 4 bases and J by 2 bases. Germline V gene sequence: CDR1 SGHRS, CDR2 YFSETQ. This CDR3 has 15 amino acids. The CDR3 here is CASSVGQSDNYGYTF. The CDR3 bases are TGCGCCAGCAGCGTGGGACAGTCAGACAACTATGGCTACACCTTC.

This clonotype was counted ten times or more. V is TRBV27 and J is TRBJ2-7; 11 bases are shared with TRBD2. The CDR3 is made up of 14 amino acids. The V segment lost 4 bases and the J segment 8 bases; nucleotides outside the gene matches: 7. Looked up from germline, CDR1 is MNHEY and CDR2 is SMNVEV (reference sequence). The CDR3: CASSSTSGALQQYF. In nucleotides, the CDR3 is TGTGCCAGCAGTTCGACTAGCGGGGCCCTGCAGCAGTACTTC.

This clonotype was picked up many times. This chain joins TRBV20-1 and TRBJ2-1; D is undetermined. The CDR3 is made up of 16 amino acids. Germline CDR1 reads DFQATT; CDR2 reads SNEGSKA (reference sequence). Trimming pared 6 bases from V and 4 bases from J, leaving 22 bases between. The DNA of the CDR3 is TGCAGTGCCCGATCGGCGAGTAGGACGGAGTACAATGAGCAGTTCTTC. Its protein is CSARSASRTEYNEQFF.

This clonotype was seen ten or more times. The CDR3 DNA reads as TGCAGTGCTAGAGATGATAGGACAGGGTCCGGCATATATTTT. Translated, it gives CSARDDRTGSGIYF. The chain carries TRBV20-1 and TRBJ1-3, with 8 bases lining up with TRBD1. Germline CDR1 DFQATT, CDR2 SNEGSKA (reference sequence). This CDR3 region has 14 residues. Trimming took 0 bases from V and 12 from J; bases not matched to a gene: 10.

This clonotype has a count of ten or more. The gene calls are TRBV5-1 and TRBJ2-7; 9 bases align to TRBD1. CDR3 length equals 15 residues. CDR1 SGHRS and CDR2 YFSETQ come from the germline V gene. V lost 4 bases and J lost 5; bases outside the gene matches: 10. The CDR3 bases are TGCGCCAGCAGCGGCCGGGACAGGGTTGTCGACGAGCAGTACTTC. Translating gives CASSGRDRVVDEQYF. The full variable domain, rest sourced from reference TRBV5-1 and TRBJ2-7, is KAGVTQTPRYLIKTRGQQVTLSCSPISGHRSVSWYQQTPGQGLQFLFEYFSETQRNKGNFPGRFSGRQFSNSRSEMNVSTLELGDSALYLCASSGRDRVVDEQYFGPGTRLTVT.

CDR3 amino acids: CSARVAGYEQFF. As DNA, the CDR3 is TGCAGTGCTAGAGTGGCCGGCTATGAGCAGTTCTTC. The rearrangement links TRBV20-1 to TRBJ2-1; no firm D call. CDR1 DFQATT and CDR2 SNEGSKA come from the germline V gene (reference sequence). Trimming cost V 1 base and J 8 bases, with 9 bases left between them. The CDR3 is 12 residues long.

The V call is TRBV5-1, the J call TRBJ1-1; tentatively, D is TRBD1 (5 bases). The CDR3 has 16 residues. Trimming took off 1 base at V and 5 bases at J, with 18 bases between the two ends. From germline, CDR1 is SGHRS and CDR2 YFSETQ. The CDR3 coding sequence is TGCGCCAGCAGCTTGATGTTCGGGTCCGGGGGGACTGAAGCTTTCTTT. It translates to CASSLMFGSGGTEAFF.

This clonotype was found many times. The chain carries TRBV24-1 and TRBJ2-7; D may be TRBD1 (6 bases). CDR1 is KGHDR, CDR2 SFDVKD, per germline. The CDR3 has 16 residues. Trimming took 9 bases from V and 3 from J, leaving 23 bases between them. CDR3 in DNA: TGTGCCACCCGATCGGCCCGGGACACCGACCGCTACGAGCAGTACTTC. Translating gives CATRSARDTDRYEQYF.